This TCR beta chain appears in the sequencing data of a study of blood T cell repertoires in COVID-19. Study-level background: Sites across the United States, Italy and Spain contributed samples from acute and convalescent COVID-19.

This clone appeared a few times. Sequencing used immunoSEQ multiplex PCR; TCRdb keeps in-frame clones, though not all of them. Counted here are just under 250,000 clones, approximately 90% occurring once; the ten biggest clones make up under 5%. CDR1 and CDR2 (germline): LGHNA, YSLEER. The CDR3 covers 15 residues. The V end was cut by 3 bases, the J end by 3 bases, with 14 bases between. This sequence originates from a woman younger than 45 who had recovered from COVID-19. The chain has TRBV4-3 and TRBJ1-1; D is perhaps TRBD1 (5 bases). Input material: PBMCs or T cells enriched from blood (not recorded which). The chain's CDR3 is CASSQAGGGYTEAFF. The CDR3 nucleotides read TGCGCCAGCAGCCAGGCCGGGGGAGGATACACTGAAGCTTTCTTT.